This TCR beta chain was sequenced for a study of CD8 T cells in Susac syndrome. The CDR3 runs to 13 residues. Germline assignment: CDR1 MGHRA and CDR2 YSYEKL. Losses at the gene ends were 3 bases for V and 4 bases for J; bases not matched to a gene: 0. Random hexamers were used to reverse transcribe the RNA input (about 0.45 to 1 ug). MiXCR, run by TCRdb on the immunoSEQ multiplex PCR reads, gives a single entry per CDR3 protein. This table holds around 100,000 distinct CDR3 sequences, about 95% found once. This TCR was sampled from a human donor with Susac syndrome. The chain has TRBV4-1 and TRBJ2-5; TRBD2 aligns across 9 bases. The sequenced sample was CD8+ T cells from PBMCs. The CDR3 loop reads CASSQGLAETQYF. CDR3 coding DNA: TGCGCCAGCAGCCAGGGACTAGCAGAGACCCAGTACTTC.